Listed here is a single T cell receptor (beta chain). The target antigen is unknown. The record originates from a study of T cell clones after liver transplantation. About the study: TCRbeta sequencing after a pre-transplant mixed lymphocyte reaction identified graft-donor-reactive clones, later tracked in post-transplant blood. Pre-transplant mixed lymphocyte reactions yielded third-party-reactive TCRbeta sequences as comparators for graft-donor-reactive sequences.

Thawed unstimulated PBMCs were FACS-sorted by CD3, CD4 and CD8 into two populations. The study, taken as a whole, reports: In 5 of 8 subjects, circulating graft-donor-reactive CD4 TCRbeta sequences fell significantly after transplant.

The germline V gene encodes CDR1 SGHNT and CDR2 YENEEA. The V end was cut by 6 bases, the J end by 10 bases, with 19 bases between. This CDR3 has 14 residues. Measured with immunoSEQ multiplex PCR; TCRdb has only the in-frame clones, and not every one. The sample lists roughly 120,000 clones, less than 95% seen once, with 0.65% to 0.95% in the top ten. The clonotype comes from a human patient who received a liver transplant. Part of the T cells may come from the graft donor. This rearrangement joins TRBV11-3 to TRBJ2-1; D might be TRBD2 (6 bases). The source material was CD4+ T cells from blood, sampled 12 months after liver transplant. The DNA for the CDR3 is TGTGCCAGCAGTTCAAGACGGCGGGCGGGGGAGCAGTTCTTC. Its protein product is CASSSRRRAGEQFF. Based on the CDR3 plus reference TRBV11-3 and TRBJ2-1, the full variable domain is EAGVVQSPRYKIIEKKQPVAFWCNPISGHNTLYWYLQNLGQGPELLIRYENEEAVDDSQLPKDRFSAERLKGVDSTLKIQPAELGDSAVYLCASSSRRRAGEQFFGPGTRLTVL.